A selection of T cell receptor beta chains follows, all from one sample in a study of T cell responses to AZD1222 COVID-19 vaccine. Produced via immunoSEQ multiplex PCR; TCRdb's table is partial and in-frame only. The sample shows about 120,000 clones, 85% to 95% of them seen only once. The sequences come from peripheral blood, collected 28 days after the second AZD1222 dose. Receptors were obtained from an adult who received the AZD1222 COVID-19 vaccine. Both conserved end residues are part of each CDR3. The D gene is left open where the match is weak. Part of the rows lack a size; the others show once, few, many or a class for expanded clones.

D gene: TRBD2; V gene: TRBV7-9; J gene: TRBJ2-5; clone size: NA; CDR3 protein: CASSFGLAGIETQYF; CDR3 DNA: TGTGCCAGCAGCTTTGGACTAGCGGGAATAGAGACCCAGTACTTC
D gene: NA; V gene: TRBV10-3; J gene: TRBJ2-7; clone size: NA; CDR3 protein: CAISEKLWYEQYF; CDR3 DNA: TGTGCCATCAGTGAGAAATTGTGGTACGAGCAGTACTTC
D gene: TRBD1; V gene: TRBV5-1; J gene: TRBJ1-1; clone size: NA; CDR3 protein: CASSLGTGGSAFF; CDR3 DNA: TGCGCCAGCAGCTTGGGGACAGGGGGCTCGGCTTTCTTT
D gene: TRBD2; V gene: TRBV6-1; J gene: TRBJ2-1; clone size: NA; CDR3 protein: CASSELLAGLLSYNEQFF; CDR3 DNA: TGTGCCAGCAGTGAGCTGCTAGCGGGCCTCCTTTCCTACAATGAGCAGTTCTTC
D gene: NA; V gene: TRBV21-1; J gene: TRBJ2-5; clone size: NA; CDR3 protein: CASSDGGMPGTQYF; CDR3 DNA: TGTGCCAGCAGCGACGGAGGGATGCCGGGGACCCAGTACTTC
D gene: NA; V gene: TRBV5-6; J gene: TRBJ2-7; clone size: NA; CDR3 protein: CASSLVGFTYEQYF; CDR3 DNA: TGTGCCAGCAGCTTAGTGGGGTTTACCTACGAGCAGTACTTC
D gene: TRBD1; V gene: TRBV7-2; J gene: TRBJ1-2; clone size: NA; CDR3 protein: CASSLELGRGPNYGYTF; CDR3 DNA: TGTGCCAGCAGCCTAGAGCTGGGGAGGGGGCCTAACTATGGCTACACCTTC
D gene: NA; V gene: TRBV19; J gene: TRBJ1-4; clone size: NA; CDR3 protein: CASRGRRGEKLFF; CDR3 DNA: TGTGCCAGTAGAGGACGGCGGGGTGAAAAACTGTTTTTT
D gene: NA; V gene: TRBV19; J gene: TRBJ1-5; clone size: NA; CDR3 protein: CASSIPRQSSNQPQHF; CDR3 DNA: TGTGCCAGTAGTATTCCGAGGCAGAGTTCCAATCAGCCCCAGCATTTT
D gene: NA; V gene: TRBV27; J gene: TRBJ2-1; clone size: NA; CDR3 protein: CASSLEGNEQFF; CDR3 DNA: TGTGCCAGCAGTTTAGAGGGAAATGAGCAGTTCTTC
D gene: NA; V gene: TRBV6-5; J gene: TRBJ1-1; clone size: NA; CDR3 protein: CASSYGWGDPEAFF; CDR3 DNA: TGTGCCAGCAGTTACGGTTGGGGGGACCCTGAAGCTTTCTTT
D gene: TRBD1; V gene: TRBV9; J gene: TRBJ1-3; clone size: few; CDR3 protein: CASSVVGGGAITSGNTIYF; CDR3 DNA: TGTGCCAGCAGCGTAGTGGGAGGGGGCGCGATAACTTCAGGAAACACCATATATTTT
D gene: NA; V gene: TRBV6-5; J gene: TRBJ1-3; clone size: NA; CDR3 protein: CASSLGGAGNTIYF; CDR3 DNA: TGTGCCAGCAGTTTGGGTGGAGCGGGAAACACCATATATTTT
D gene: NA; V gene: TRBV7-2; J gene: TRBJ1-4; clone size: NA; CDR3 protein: CASSLENYEKLFF; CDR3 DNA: TGTGCCAGCAGCCTAGAAAATTATGAAAAACTGTTTTTT
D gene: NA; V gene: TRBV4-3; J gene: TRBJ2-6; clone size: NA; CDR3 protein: CASSQDWGAGANVLTF; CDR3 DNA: TGCGCCAGCAGCCAAGATTGGGGGGCTGGGGCCAACGTCCTGACTTTC
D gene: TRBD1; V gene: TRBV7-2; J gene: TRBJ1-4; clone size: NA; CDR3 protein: CASRDRGRSEKLFF; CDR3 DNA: TGTGCCAGCAGGGACAGGGGGCGCAGTGAAAAACTGTTTTTT
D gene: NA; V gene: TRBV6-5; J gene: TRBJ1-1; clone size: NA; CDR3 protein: CASRHKGGGYTEAFF; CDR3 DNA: TGTGCCAGCAGGCACAAGGGGGGCGGGTACACTGAAGCTTTCTTT
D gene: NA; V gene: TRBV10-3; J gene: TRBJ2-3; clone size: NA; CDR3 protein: CAISREQAPDTQYF; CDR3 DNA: TGTGCCATCAGCCGTGAGCAGGCCCCAGATACGCAGTATTTT
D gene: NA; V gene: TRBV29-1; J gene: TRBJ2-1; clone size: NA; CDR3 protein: CSVEPFSPRDEQFF; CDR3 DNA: TGCAGCGTTGAACCGTTTAGTCCCCGGGATGAGCAGTTCTTC
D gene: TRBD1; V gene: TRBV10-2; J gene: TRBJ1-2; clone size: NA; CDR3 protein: CASRSGQGDGYTF; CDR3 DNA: TGCGCCAGCAGGTCAGGACAGGGGGACGGCTACACCTTC
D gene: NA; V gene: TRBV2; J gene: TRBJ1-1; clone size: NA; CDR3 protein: CASSEGGYEAFF; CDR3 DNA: TGTGCCAGCAGTGAAGGGGGATATGAAGCTTTCTTT
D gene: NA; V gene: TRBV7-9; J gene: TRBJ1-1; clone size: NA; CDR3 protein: CASSQGPNTEAFF; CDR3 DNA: TGTGCCAGCAGCCAGGGGCCCAACACTGAAGCTTTCTTT
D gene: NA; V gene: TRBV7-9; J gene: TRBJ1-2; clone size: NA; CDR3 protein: CASRATEYGYTF; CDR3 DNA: TGTGCCAGCAGGGCGACAGAGTATGGCTACACCTTC
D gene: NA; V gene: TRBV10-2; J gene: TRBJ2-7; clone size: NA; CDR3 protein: CASSDSYEQYF; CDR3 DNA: TGCGCCAGCAGTGACAGCTACGAGCAGTACTTC
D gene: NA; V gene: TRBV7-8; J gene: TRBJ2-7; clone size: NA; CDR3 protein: CASSFQGGPSYEQYF; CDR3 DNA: TGTGCCAGCAGCTTCCAAGGGGGACCAAGCTACGAGCAGTACTTC
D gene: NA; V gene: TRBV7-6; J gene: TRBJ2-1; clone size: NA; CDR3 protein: CASSADVAPNEQFF; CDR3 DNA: TGTGCCAGCAGCGCAGACGTCGCGCCCAATGAGCAGTTCTTC
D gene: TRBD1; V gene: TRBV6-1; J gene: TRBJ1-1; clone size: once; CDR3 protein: CASSEETGGENTEAFF; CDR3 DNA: TGTGCCAGCAGTGAAGAAACAGGGGGTGAAAACACTGAAGCTTTCTTT
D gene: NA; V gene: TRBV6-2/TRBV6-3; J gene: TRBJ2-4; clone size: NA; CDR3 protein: CASSYAVAKNIQYF; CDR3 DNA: TGTGCCAGCAGTTACGCAGTAGCCAAAAACATTCAGTACTTC
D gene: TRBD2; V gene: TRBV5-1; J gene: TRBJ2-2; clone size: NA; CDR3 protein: CASSARWTSGGLNTGELFF; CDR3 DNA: TGCGCCAGCAGCGCCCGGTGGACTAGCGGGGGCTTGAACACCGGGGAGCTGTTTTTT
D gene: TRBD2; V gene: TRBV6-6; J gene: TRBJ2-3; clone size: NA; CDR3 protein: CASSRRRGIGTDTQYF; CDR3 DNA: TGTGCCAGCAGTCGGAGGCGGGGGATTGGAACAGATACGCAGTATTTT
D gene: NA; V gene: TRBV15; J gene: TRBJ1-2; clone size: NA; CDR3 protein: CATSTSTAVKDYGYTF; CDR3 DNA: TGTGCCACCAGCACTTCCACGGCAGTCAAAGACTATGGCTACACCTTC
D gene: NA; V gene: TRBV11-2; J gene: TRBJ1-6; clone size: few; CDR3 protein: CASSLRPRQRNSPLHF; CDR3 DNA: TGTGCCAGCAGCTTACGGCCCCGACAGAGAAATTCACCCCTCCACTTT
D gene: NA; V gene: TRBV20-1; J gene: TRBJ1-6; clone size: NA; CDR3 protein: CSANEGGSYNSPLHF; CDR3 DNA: TGCAGTGCTAATGAAGGGGGCTCCTATAATTCACCCCTCCACTTT
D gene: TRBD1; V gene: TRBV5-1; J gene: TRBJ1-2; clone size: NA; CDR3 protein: CANLDRHYGYTF; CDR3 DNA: TGCGCCAATTTGGACAGGCACTATGGCTACACCTTC
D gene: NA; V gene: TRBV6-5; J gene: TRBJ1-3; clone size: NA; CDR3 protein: CASSPGPDGNTIYF; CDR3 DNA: TGTGCCAGCAGCCCGGGACCTGATGGAAACACCATATATTTT
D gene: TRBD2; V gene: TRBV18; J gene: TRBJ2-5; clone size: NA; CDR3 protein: CASSSLTSGGSETQYF; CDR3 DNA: TGTGCCAGCTCATCCTTGACTAGCGGGGGCTCGGAGACCCAGTACTTC
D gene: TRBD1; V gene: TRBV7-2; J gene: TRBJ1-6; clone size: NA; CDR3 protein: CASSGRQGRSPLHF; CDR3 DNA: TGTGCCAGCAGCGGCCGACAGGGGAGATCACCCCTCCACTTT
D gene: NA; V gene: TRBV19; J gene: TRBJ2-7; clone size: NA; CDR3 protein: CASSISGPYEQYF; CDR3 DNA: TGTGCCAGTAGTATATCCGGACCCTACGAGCAGTACTTC
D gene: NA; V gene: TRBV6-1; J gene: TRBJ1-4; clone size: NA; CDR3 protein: CASSVPPHRADEKLFF; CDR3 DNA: TGTGCCAGCAGTGTCCCACCACACCGGGCCGATGAAAAACTGTTTTTT
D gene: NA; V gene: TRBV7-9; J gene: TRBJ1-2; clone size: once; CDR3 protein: CASSFGTGNYGYTF; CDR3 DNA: TGTGCCAGCAGCTTCGGGACCGGGAACTATGGCTACACCTTC
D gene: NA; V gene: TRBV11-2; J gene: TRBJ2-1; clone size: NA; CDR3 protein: CASSLGGQNYNEQFF; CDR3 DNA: TGTGCCAGCAGCTTAGGAGGACAGAACTACAATGAGCAGTTCTTC
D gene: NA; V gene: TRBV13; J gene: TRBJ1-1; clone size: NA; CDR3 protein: CASSLDTNTEAFF; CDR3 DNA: TGTGCCAGCAGCTTAGACACTAACACTGAAGCTTTCTTT
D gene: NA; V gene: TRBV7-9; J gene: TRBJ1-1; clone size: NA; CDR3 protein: CASAPLRENTEAFF; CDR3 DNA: TGTGCCAGCGCCCCACTGCGGGAGAACACTGAAGCTTTCTTT
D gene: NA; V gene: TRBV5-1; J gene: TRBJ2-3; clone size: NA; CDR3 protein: CASSLALGNPTDTQYF; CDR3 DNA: TGCGCCAGCAGCTTGGCTCTGGGTAACCCCACAGATACGCAGTATTTT
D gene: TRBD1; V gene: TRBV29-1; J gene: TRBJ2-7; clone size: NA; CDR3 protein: CSVGQGHQQGQYF; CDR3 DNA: TGCAGCGTGGGACAGGGGCACCAGCAAGGGCAGTACTTC
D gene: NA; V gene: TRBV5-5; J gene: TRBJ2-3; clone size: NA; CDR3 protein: CASSLLPPDTQYF; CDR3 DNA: TGTGCCAGCAGCCTTCTACCCCCAGATACGCAGTATTTT
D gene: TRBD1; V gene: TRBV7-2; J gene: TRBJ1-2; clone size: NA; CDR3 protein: CASSLVGQKAGYGYTF; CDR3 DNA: TGTGCCAGCAGCTTAGTGGGACAGAAAGCGGGCTATGGCTACACCTTC